The present T cell receptor (beta chain) was sequenced within a study of cytomegalovirus exposure and HLA in healthy donors. Study results and limitations: Investigators reported 164 TCR beta chains as tied to cytomegalovirus. When analyzed later, a missense DCLRE1C variant was found to be linked to TCR beta V- and J-gene trimming.

PCR employed 60 Vbeta and 13 Jbeta primers. Generated by immunoSEQ multiplex PCR, the TCRdb table keeps only in-frame clones and is missing some. The table records over 120,000 clones, 70% to 90% of them present only once. This CDR3 comprises 12 residues. V dropped 6 bases and J dropped 4; count of bases not matched to a gene: 0. Germline CDR1 reads SGHAT; CDR2 reads FQNNGV. Details on this clone: The antigen is not known.

Although they were nominally healthy when sampled, donors likely had unrecorded immune exposures. This sequence originates from a middle-aged man in good health and CMV-seronegative. Source material: PBMCs. The rearrangement links TRBV11-2 to TRBJ1-5, with TRBD1 identical over 7 bases. CDR3 residues: CASRTGNQPQHF. The CDR3 nucleotides read TGTGCCAGCAGGACAGGGAATCAGCCCCAGCATTTT.